This is a list of T cell receptor beta chains from one sample in a study of blood T cell repertoires in COVID-19. Repertoires were generated with immunoSEQ multiplex PCR, while TCRdb's copy carries only in-frame clones and drops some. The table shows about 61,000 clones, with roughly 90% occurring only once. The material sequenced was peripheral blood. These receptors came from a man aged 80 or over in a cohort sampled during active COVID-19. Each CDR3 is given with its conserved first and last residue. The D gene is left open where the match is weak. For some rows the clone size is stated as once, few or many, or as a class when expanded; others skip it.

CDR3 length	D gene	V gene	J gene	clone size	CDR3 DNA	CDR3 protein
14	NA	TRBV19	TRBJ1-2	NA	TGTGCCAGTAGTATAGGACAGGCGGGCTATGGCTACACCTTC	CASSIGQAGYGYTF
14	NA	TRBV7-9	TRBJ1-4	NA	TGTGCCAGCAGCTCAGGGACAACTAATGAAAAACTGTTTTTT	CASSSGTTNEKLFF
15	TRBD1	TRBV19	TRBJ2-3	NA	TGTGCCAGTAGTACTGGGACAGGTCTAACAGATACGCAGTATTTT	CASSTGTGLTDTQYF
14	TRBD1	TRBV5-1	TRBJ1-2	NA	TGCGCCAGCAGCGCCTCCGGGACAGGGGATGGCTACACCTTC	CASSASGTGDGYTF
15	TRBD1	TRBV3-1/TRBV3-2	TRBJ1-1	NA	TGTGCCAGCAGCCCCACAGGGGTTAGAAACACTGAAGCTTTCTTT	CASSPTGVRNTEAFF
15	NA	TRBV19	TRBJ2-5	NA	TGTGCCAGTAGTATTCTGGGGACTGGGGGGGAGACCCAGTACTTC	CASSILGTGGETQYF
17	NA	TRBV6-1	TRBJ1-1	NA	TGTGCCAGCAGTGGCGCCGACCGGGACTGGCGGAACACTGAAGCTTTCTTT	CASSGADRDWRNTEAFF
16	NA	TRBV6-5	TRBJ2-5	NA	TGTGCCAGCAGTTACTCCGGGGTGGTGGCACAAGAGACCCAGTACTTC	CASSYSGVVAQETQYF
16	TRBD2	TRBV5-6	TRBJ2-7	NA	TGTGCCAGCAGCTTGGGACTAGCGGGAGGGCGCGACGAGCAGTACTTC	CASSLGLAGGRDEQYF
14	NA	TRBV6-5	TRBJ1-2	NA	TGTGCCAGCAGTTACTCAGGGGGTACCGATGGCTACACCTTC	CASSYSGGTDGYTF
19	TRBD1	TRBV6-1	TRBJ1-4	NA	TGTGCCAGCAGTGCTTACAGGGGGCGTAGATCAACGTCAAATGAAAAACTGTTTTTT	CASSAYRGRRSTSNEKLFF
15	NA	TRBV11-2	TRBJ1-4	once	TGTGCCAGCAGCTTATTGGGGCGAGGTAATGAAAAACTGTTTTTT	CASSLLGRGNEKLFF
14	TRBD1	TRBV28	TRBJ1-1	NA	TGTGCCAGCAAGGGGGGACAGGTTAACACTGAAGCTTTCTTT	CASKGGQVNTEAFF
13	NA	TRBV10-3	TRBJ1-5	NA	TGTGCCATCAGTGGGGGGGAACATCAGCCCCAGCATTTT	CAISGGEHQPQHF
16	NA	TRBV9	TRBJ2-5	NA	TGTGCCAGCAGCGTAGCCCAGGGAACGTACCAAGAGACCCAGTACTTC	CASSVAQGTYQETQYF
14	NA	TRBV5-1	TRBJ1-1	NA	TGCGCCAGCAGCTTCGGAGGGGCTTGGACTGAAGCTTTCTTT	CASSFGGAWTEAFF
17	TRBD2	TRBV4-1	TRBJ2-3	NA	TGCGCCAGCAGCCAAGAACCGGGACTAGCGGGGGGCGATACGCAGTATTTT	CASSQEPGLAGGDTQYF
12	TRBD1	TRBV6-5	TRBJ1-2	NA	TGTGCCAGCAGACAGGGGTTTGGGGGCTACACCTTC	CASRQGFGGYTF
15	TRBD2	TRBV11-3	TRBJ2-1	NA	TGTGCCAGCAGCTTAGATGGCGGACTAGCGAATGAGCAGTTCTTC	CASSLDGGLANEQFF
14	NA	TRBV4-1	TRBJ1-1	once	TGCGCCAGCAGCCAAGACTTCGGGAACACTGAAGCTTTCTTT	CASSQDFGNTEAFF
15	TRBD1	TRBV5-1	TRBJ1-3	NA	TGCGCCAGCAGCACGACAGGGCTGACTGGAAACACCATATATTTT	CASSTTGLTGNTIYF
15	TRBD1	TRBV19	TRBJ1-5	NA	TGTGCCAGTAGATCAGGGGGCCTCGGCAATCAGCCCCAGCATTTT	CASRSGGLGNQPQHF
16	TRBD2	TRBV5-6	TRBJ2-1	NA	TGTGCCAGCAGCCGGGGTGCGGGAGAGGTCTACAATGAGCAGTTCTTC	CASSRGAGEVYNEQFF
15	NA	TRBV9	TRBJ1-3	NA	TGTGCCAGCAGCGTACAGGCGATCTCTGGAAACACCATATATTTT	CASSVQAISGNTIYF
15	TRBD2	TRBV3-1/TRBV3-2	TRBJ2-1	NA	TGTGCCAGCAGCCATAGTCTAGCGGGGAACAATGAGCAGTTCTTC	CASSHSLAGNNEQFF
17	TRBD2	TRBV2	TRBJ2-3	once	TGTGCCAGCACCGGGACTAGCGGGGGGACGCGCACAGATACGCAGTATTTT	CASTGTSGGTRTDTQYF
12	NA	TRBV6-2/TRBV6-3	TRBJ1-5	few	TGTGCCAGCAGTTCCAGCGATCAGCCCCAGCATTTT	CASSSSDQPQHF
14	TRBD1	TRBV2	TRBJ2-1	NA	TGTGCCAGCAGTGCGAGACAGGGTGGGAATGAGCAGTTCTTC	CASSARQGGNEQFF
12	NA	TRBV3-1/TRBV3-2	TRBJ1-1	once	TGTGCCAGCAGCCAAGGGTCGGAGAGAGCTTTCTTT	CASSQGSERAFF
12	NA	TRBV11-2	TRBJ1-2	NA	TGTGCCAGCAGCTCAGGGGTTCTAGGCTACACCTTC	CASSSGVLGYTF
15	NA	TRBV24-1	TRBJ2-3	once	TGTGCCACCAGTGACCCCGGGACTGGGAGAGATACGCAGTATTTT	CATSDPGTGRDTQYF
14	NA	TRBV10-3	TRBJ1-2	NA	TGTGCCATCAGTGCCGATGAGGGTAACTATGGCTACACCTTC	CAISADEGNYGYTF
14	NA	TRBV28	TRBJ2-7	NA	TGTGCCAGCAGTGGCCCGCTGTCCTCCTACGAGCAGTACTTC	CASSGPLSSYEQYF
14	TRBD1	TRBV5-4	TRBJ1-3	NA	TGTGCCAGCAGCCTGACAGGGGGAGGAAACACCATATATTTT	CASSLTGGGNTIYF
16	TRBD1	TRBV7-2	TRBJ1-3	NA	TGTGCCAGCAGCTTGGACAGGGGATTCTCTGGAAACACCATATATTTT	CASSLDRGFSGNTIYF
15	NA	TRBV19	TRBJ1-2	NA	TGTGCCAGTAGTGTGTCAGGGCCCTCCAACTATGGCTACACCTTC	CASSVSGPSNYGYTF
14	NA	TRBV5-1	TRBJ2-7	few	TGCGCCAGCAGCTTCAGGTCCCCCTCCTACGAGCAGTACTTC	CASSFRSPSYEQYF
14	NA	TRBV10-3	TRBJ2-3	NA	TGTGCCATCAGTGAGTCAAGTTACGGGGATACGCAGTATTTT	CAISESSYGDTQYF
23	TRBD2	TRBV24-1	TRBJ2-1	NA	TGTGCCACCAGTGTCCCGATACCACTAGAGGGGACTAAGCGGGAGTGGTTGGTCGATGAGCAGTTCTTC	CATSVPIPLEGTKREWLVDEQFF
16	TRBD2	TRBV6-5	TRBJ2-1	NA	TGTGCCAGCAGTTACTCGACGAGCGGGGGATACAATGAGCAGTTCTTC	CASSYSTSGGYNEQFF
16	NA	TRBV4-2	TRBJ2-3	NA	TGTGCCAGCAGCCAAGAGGGAGCGCAGCGGACAGATACGCAGTATTTT	CASSQEGAQRTDTQYF
15	TRBD1	TRBV6-6	TRBJ2-5	NA	TGTGCCAGCAGTTACTCGGTGACAGGGGCAGAGACCCAGTACTTC	CASSYSVTGAETQYF
15	NA	TRBV6-5	TRBJ1-2	NA	TGTGCCAGCAGTTACTCGAGGGCATTGGATGGGCGCTACACCTTC	CASSYSRALDGRYTF
13	NA	TRBV6-5	TRBJ2-5	NA	TGTGCCAGCAGTTGGGAGGAGATAGGTTTGCAGTACTTC	CASSWEEIGLQYF
15	TRBD1	TRBV7-3	TRBJ2-2	NA	TGTGCCAGCAGCTCACAGGGGGCGGGCACCGGGGAGCTGTTTTTT	CASSSQGAGTGELFF
13	NA	TRBV5-6	TRBJ1-1	once	TGTGCCAGCAGCCCAATCTCCAGGGGTTCAGCTTTCTTT	CASSPISRGSAFF
15	TRBD1	TRBV6-5	TRBJ1-1	NA	TGTGCCAGCAAATGGGGACAGGGGGCTGACACTGAAGCTTTCTTT	CASKWGQGADTEAFF
15	NA	TRBV7-6	TRBJ2-3	NA	TGTGCCAGCAGCTACGGACAGATACTCTCAGATACGCAGTATTTT	CASSYGQILSDTQYF
13	NA	TRBV6-6	TRBJ1-2	NA	TGTGCCAGCAGCCTAGACAGAAACTATGGCTACACCTTC	CASSLDRNYGYTF
15	NA	TRBV7-9	TRBJ2-1	NA	TGTGCCAGCAGCCCCGTGGGGGCGAGAGAGAATGAGCAGTTCTTC	CASSPVGARENEQFF
17	TRBD1	TRBV7-3	TRBJ1-5	NA	TGTGCCAGCAGCCCAGACACCGGGACAGGGTACAATCAGCCCCAGCATTTT	CASSPDTGTGYNQPQHF
12	TRBD1	TRBV29-1	TRBJ2-7	NA	TGCAGCGCCGAGGACAGGGTCCACGAGCAGTACTTC	CSAEDRVHEQYF